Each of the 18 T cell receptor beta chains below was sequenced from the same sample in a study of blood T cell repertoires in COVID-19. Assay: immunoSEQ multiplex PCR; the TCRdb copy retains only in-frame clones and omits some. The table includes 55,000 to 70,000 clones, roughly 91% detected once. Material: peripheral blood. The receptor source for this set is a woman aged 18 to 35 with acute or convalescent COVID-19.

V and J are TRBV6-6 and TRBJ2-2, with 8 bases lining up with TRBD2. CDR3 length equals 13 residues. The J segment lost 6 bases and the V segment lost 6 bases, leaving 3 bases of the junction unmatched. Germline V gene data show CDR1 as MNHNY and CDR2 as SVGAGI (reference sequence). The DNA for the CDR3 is TGTGCCAGCAGGGGACTAGATCCCGGGGAGCTGTTTTTT. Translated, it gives CASRGLDPGELFF.

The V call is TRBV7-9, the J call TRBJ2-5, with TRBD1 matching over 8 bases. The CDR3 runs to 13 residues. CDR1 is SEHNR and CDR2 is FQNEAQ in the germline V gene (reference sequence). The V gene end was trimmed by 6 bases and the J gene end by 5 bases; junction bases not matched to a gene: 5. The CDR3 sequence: CASSQGAPETQYF. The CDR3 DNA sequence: TGTGCCAGCAGTCAGGGGGCCCCTGAGACCCAGTACTTC.

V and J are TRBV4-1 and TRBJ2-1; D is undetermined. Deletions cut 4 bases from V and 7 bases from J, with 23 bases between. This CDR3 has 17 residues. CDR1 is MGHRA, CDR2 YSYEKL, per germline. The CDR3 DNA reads TGCGCCAGCAGCCCTCGTGGAACGCCGACGAGACTTAATGAGCAGTTCTTC. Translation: CASSPRGTPTRLNEQFF.

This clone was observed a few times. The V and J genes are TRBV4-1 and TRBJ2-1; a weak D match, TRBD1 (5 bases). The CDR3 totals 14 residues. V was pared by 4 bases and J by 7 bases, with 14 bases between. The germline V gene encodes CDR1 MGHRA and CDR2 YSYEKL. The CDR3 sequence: CASSPLNRNNEQFF. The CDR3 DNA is TGCGCCAGCAGCCCTTTGAACAGGAATAATGAGCAGTTCTTC.

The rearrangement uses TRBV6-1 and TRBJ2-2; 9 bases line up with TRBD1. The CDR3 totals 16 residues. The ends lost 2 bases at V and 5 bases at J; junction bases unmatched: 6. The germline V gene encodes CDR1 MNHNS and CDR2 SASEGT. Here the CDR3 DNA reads TGTGCCAGCAGTGAATGGGGACAGGGAGGAACCGGGGAGCTGTTTTTT. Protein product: CASSEWGQGGTGELFF.

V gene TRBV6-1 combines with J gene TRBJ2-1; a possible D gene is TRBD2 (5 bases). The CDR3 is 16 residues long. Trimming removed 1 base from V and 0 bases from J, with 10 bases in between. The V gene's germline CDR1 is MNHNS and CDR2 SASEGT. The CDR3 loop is CASSEGTGSSYNEQFF. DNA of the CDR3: TGTGCCAGCAGTGAAGGGACGGGGAGCTCCTACAATGAGCAGTTCTTC.

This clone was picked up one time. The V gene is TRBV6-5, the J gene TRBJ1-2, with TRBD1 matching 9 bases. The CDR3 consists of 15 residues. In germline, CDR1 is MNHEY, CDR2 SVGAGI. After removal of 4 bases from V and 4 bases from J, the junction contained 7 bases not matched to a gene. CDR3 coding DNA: TGTGCCAGCAGTTGGGACAGGGATGCGGTCTATGGCTACACCTTC. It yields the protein CASSWDRDAVYGYTF.

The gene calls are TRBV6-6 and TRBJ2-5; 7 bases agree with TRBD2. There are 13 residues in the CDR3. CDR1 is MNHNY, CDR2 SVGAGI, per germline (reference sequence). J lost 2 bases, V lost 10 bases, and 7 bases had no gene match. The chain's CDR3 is CATRFGGQETQYF. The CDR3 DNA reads TGTGCCACCCGGTTCGGGGGGCAAGAGACCCAGTACTTC.

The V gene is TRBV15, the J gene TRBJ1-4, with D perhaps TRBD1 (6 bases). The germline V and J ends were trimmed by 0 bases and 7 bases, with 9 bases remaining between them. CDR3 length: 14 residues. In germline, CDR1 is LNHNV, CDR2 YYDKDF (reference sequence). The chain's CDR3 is CATSRDYRVEKLFF. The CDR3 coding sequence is TGTGCCACCAGCAGAGACTACAGGGTTGAAAAACTGTTTTTT.

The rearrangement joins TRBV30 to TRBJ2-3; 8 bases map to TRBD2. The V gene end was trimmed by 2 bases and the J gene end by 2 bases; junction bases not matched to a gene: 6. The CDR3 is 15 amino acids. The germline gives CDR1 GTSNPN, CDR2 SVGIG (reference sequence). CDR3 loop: CAWSPSGYHTDTQYF. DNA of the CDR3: TGTGCCTGGAGTCCTAGCGGGTACCACACAGATACGCAGTATTTT.

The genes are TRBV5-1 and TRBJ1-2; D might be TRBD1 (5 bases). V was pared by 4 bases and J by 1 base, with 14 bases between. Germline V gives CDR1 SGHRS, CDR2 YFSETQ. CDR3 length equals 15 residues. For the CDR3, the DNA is TGCGCCAGCAGCCCCAGGGAGGGCCATAACTATGGCTACACCTTC. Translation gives CASSPREGHNYGYTF.

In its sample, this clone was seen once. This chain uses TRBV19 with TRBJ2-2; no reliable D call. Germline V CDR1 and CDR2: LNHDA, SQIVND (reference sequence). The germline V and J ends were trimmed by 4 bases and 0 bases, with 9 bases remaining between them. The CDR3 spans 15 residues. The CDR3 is CASSTQAANTGELFF. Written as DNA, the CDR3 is TGTGCCAGTAGTACCCAGGCAGCGAACACCGGGGAGCTGTTTTTT.

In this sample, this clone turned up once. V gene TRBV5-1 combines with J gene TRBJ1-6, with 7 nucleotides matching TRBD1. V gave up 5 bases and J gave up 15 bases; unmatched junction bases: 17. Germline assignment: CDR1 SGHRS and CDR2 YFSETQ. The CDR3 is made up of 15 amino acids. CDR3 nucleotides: TGCGCCAGCAGGGAGTCAATGACAGGGTCCGGTAACCTCCACTTT. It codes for CASRESMTGSGNLHF.

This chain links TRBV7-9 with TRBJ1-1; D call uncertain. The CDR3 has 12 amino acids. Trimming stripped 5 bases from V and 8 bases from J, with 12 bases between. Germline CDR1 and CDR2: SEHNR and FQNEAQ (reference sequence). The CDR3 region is CASSEGRVEAFF. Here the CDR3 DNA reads TGTGCCAGCAGCGAGGGTCGGGTAGAAGCTTTCTTT.

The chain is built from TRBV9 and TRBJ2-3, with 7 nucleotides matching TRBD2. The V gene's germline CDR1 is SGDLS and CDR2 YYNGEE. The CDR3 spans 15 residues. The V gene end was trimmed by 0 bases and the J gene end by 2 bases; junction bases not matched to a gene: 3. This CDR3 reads CASSVGLALTDTQYF. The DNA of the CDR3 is TGTGCCAGCAGCGTAGGACTAGCCCTCACAGATACGCAGTATTTT.

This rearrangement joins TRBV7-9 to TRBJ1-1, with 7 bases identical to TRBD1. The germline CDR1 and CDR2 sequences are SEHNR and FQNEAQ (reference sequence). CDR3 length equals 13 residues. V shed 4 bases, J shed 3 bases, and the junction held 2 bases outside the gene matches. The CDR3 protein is CASSYGQDTEAFF. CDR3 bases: TGTGCCAGCAGCTACGGACAGGACACTGAAGCTTTCTTT.

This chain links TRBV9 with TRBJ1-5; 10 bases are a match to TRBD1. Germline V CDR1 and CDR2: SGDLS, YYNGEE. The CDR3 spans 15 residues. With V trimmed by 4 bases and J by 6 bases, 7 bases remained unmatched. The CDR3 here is CASSSGTGVGQPQHF. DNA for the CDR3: TGTGCCAGCAGCTCCGGGACAGGGGTCGGTCAGCCCCAGCATTTT.

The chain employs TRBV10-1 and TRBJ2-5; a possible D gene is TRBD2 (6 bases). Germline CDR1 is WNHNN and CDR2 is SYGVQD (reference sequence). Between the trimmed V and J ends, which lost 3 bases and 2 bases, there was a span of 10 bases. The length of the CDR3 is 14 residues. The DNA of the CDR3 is TGCGCCAGCAGTGATGGCGGGAATCAAGAGACCCAGTACTTC. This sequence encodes CASSDGGNQETQYF.